This note documents a single TCR beta chain sequence. The antigen remains unidentified. Other nucleotide sequences in the sample specify the same CDR3. Germline V CDR1 and CDR2: SGHTA, FQGNSA. The germline V and J ends were trimmed by 3 bases and 5 bases, with 7 bases remaining between them. This CDR3 has 12 residues. 13 Jbeta primers and 60 Vbeta primers were used for the PCR. Method: immunoSEQ multiplex PCR; TCRdb's copy keeps in-frame clones and lacks some. The repertoire includes 150,000 to 200,000 clones, 78% of them detected once, and approximately 2.6% sits in the top ten. This specimen belongs to a study of cytomegalovirus exposure and HLA in healthy donors. Study results and limitations: Rare sequences made up most TCRs, while some public TCRs were found in many donors.

The chain couples TRBV7-2 to TRBJ2-5, with D maybe TRBD1 (6 bases). The TCR originated in a female donor in good health and CMV-seronegative. Sequencing was performed on PBMCs. This CDR3 is CASSFRGETQYF. The DNA of the CDR3 is TGTGCCAGCAGCTTTAGGGGGGAGACCCAGTACTTC.